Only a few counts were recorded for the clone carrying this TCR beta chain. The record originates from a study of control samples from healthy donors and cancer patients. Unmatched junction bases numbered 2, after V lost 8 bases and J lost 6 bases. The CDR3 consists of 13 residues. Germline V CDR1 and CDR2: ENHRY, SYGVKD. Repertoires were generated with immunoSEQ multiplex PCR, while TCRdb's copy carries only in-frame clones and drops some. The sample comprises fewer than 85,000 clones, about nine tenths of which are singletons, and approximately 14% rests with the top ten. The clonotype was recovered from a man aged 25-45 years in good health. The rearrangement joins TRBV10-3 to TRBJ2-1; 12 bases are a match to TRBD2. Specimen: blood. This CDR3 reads CAIQTSGGNEQFF. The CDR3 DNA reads TGTGCCATCCAGACTAGCGGGGGCAATGAGCAGTTCTTC.